This T cell receptor beta chain was found in a study of regulatory T cells in long-lasting Graves disease. Overall study results and limits: Accuracy was possibly reduced by small sample size.

Arm-PCR of CDR3 regions with iRepertoire HTBI primers generated TCR beta libraries. As handled by the study authors: Looking across samples, the authors found some 60 TRBV and 15 or so TRBJ segments. TCRdb processed the multiplex PCR reads anew with MiXCR; each CDR3 protein has one entry. The V and J calls reflect TCRdb's pipeline rather than the authors' work. The table shows 310,000 or so distinct CDR3 sequences, with around 20% occurring only once. Regarding time point: persistent/refractory GD, antithyroid drugs over 5 years with positive TRAb. TCR sequences were obtained from RNA taken from PBMCs. With EDTA tubes as the receptacles, approximately 8.2 milliliters of peripheral blood were drawn. For this clonotype: The target antigen is unknown.

The material was peripheral blood mononuclear cells (PBMCs), obtained when the disease was refractory, from a patient treated with antithyroid drugs. The clonotype was recovered from a female donor with Graves disease.

The CDR3 sequence: CSARERLSGVFSDTQYF. For the CDR3, the DNA is TGCAGTGCTAGAGAACGGTTATCAGGGGTTTTTTCCGATACGCAGTATTTT. This sequence joins TRBV20-1 and TRBJ2-3; D might be TRBD1 (6 bases). V dropped 0 bases and J dropped 6 bases, with 22 bases sitting between them. The CDR3 has 17 amino acids. Germline V gene lookup returns CDR1 DFQATT and CDR2 SNEGSKA (reference sequence).